A selection of T cell receptor beta chains follows, all from one sample in a study of T cells after yellow fever vaccination. A single record per CDR3 protein comes from TCRdb applying MiXCR to the 5' RACE reads. The sample includes under 300,000 distinct CDR3 sequences, roughly 13% seen only once; the top ten take about 0.54%. Here the sequenced sample was CD4+ T cells sorted from PBMCs, taken 45 days after the yellow fever booster vaccination. The origin of the receptors is a man aged 25 to 40 who received the YFV17D yellow fever vaccine. CDR3s include the opening cysteine and the closing phenylalanine or tryptophan. The D gene is left open where the match is weak. A row's size may be missing; if present it is once, few, many or a size class.

j_call v_call clone_size d_call cdr3_aa cdr3_nt
TRBJ1-1 TRBV7-2 . TRBD1 CASRSRTGGPEAFF TGTGCCAGCAGATCTCGGACAGGGGGCCCTGAAGCTTTCTTT
TRBJ2-2 TRBV12-3/TRBV12-4 . TRBD1 CASSGRDRYTGELFF TGTGCCAGCAGTGGCCGGGACAGATACACCGGGGAGCTGTTTTTT
TRBJ1-4 TRBV6-5 many . CASSGENEKLFF TGTGCCAGCAGCGGAGAGAATGAAAAACTGTTTTTT
TRBJ1-1 TRBV30 . . CAWSYSNTEAFF TGTGCCTGGAGTTATTCCAACACTGAAGCTTTCTTT
TRBJ2-1 TRBV7-2 . . CASSFQERQNNEQFF TGTGCCAGCAGCTTCCAAGAGCGGCAAAACAATGAGCAGTTCTTC
TRBJ2-7 TRBV7-2 few . CASSFYLYEQYF TGTGCCAGCAGCTTTTATCTCTACGAGCAGTACTTC
TRBJ1-1 TRBV15 few . CATSRPGTMNTEAFF TGTGCCACCAGCAGACCCGGGACAATGAACACTGAAGCTTTCTTT
TRBJ2-1 TRBV4-2 . . CASSQGYQVHYNEQFF TGTGCCAGCAGCCAGGGCTACCAAGTACACTACAATGAGCAGTTCTTC
TRBJ2-1 TRBV7-8 . TRBD2 CASSLRAGAEYNEQFF TGTGCCAGCAGCTTAAGAGCGGGAGCCGAGTACAATGAGCAGTTCTTC
TRBJ2-3 TRBV29-1 few TRBD2 CSGEWSGGGDTQYF TGCAGCGGAGAGTGGTCGGGAGGAGGAGATACGCAGTATTTT
TRBJ2-3 TRBV30 . . CAWAEGDTQYF TGTGCCTGGGCTGAGGGGGATACGCAGTATTTT
TRBJ1-1 TRBV5-1 few TRBD1 CASRKTGDGTEAFF TGCGCCAGCAGAAAGACAGGGGATGGGACTGAAGCTTTCTTT
TRBJ2-2 TRBV2 few . CASSDRRPQLNTGELFF TGTGCCAGCAGTGATCGCCGGCCCCAATTAAACACCGGGGAGCTGTTTTTT
TRBJ2-1 TRBV19 . . CATETRTYEQFF TGTGCCACAGAAACGCGTACGTATGAGCAGTTCTTC
TRBJ1-4 TRBV3-1 few . CASSQVGRSTNEKLFF TGTGCCAGCAGCCAAGTAGGGCGCTCGACTAATGAAAAACTGTTTTTT
TRBJ1-1 TRBV5-1 few . CASSHIRTGNTEAFF TGCGCCAGCAGCCATATAAGAACAGGGAACACTGAAGCTTTCTTT
TRBJ2-3 TRBV3-1 . . CASSPLMGSNTDTQYF TGTGCCAGCAGCCCATTAATGGGGAGTAATACAGATACGCAGTATTTT
TRBJ2-5 TRBV4-3 few TRBD2 CASSPMSGIQETQYF TGCGCCAGCAGCCCCATGAGCGGGATTCAAGAGACCCAGTACTTC
TRBJ2-1 TRBV12-3/TRBV12-4 few . CASSLGGPWFF TGTGCCAGCAGCCTTGGGGGCCCGTGGTTCTTC
TRBJ2-1 TRBV27 . TRBD2 CASSSKGLAGREQFF TGTGCCAGCAGTTCTAAGGGACTAGCGGGGCGGGAGCAGTTCTTC
TRBJ2-5 TRBV7-2 many . CASSPRPDSKETQYF TGTGCCAGCAGCCCCAGACCCGACTCGAAAGAGACCCAGTACTTC
TRBJ2-2 TRBV5-6 few TRBD1 CASKGTGKVGELFF TGTGCCAGCAAGGGGACAGGAAAAGTCGGGGAGCTGTTTTTT
TRBJ2-7 TRBV12-3/TRBV12-4 . TRBD2 CASTPPLAGAPYEQYF TGTGCCAGCACCCCACCCTTGGCGGGAGCACCCTACGAGCAGTACTTC
TRBJ2-4 TRBV7-2 few TRBD2 CASRPTSGRRHIQYF TGTGCCAGCAGACCGACTAGCGGGAGGAGGCACATTCAGTACTTC
TRBJ2-1 TRBV20-1 . . CSATDFRADRQHEQFF TGCAGTGCTACCGACTTTCGCGCAGACCGCCAACATGAGCAGTTCTTC
TRBJ2-2 TRBV12-3/TRBV12-4 . . CASSLGDNAGELFF TGTGCCAGCAGTTTAGGAGACAACGCCGGGGAGCTGTTTTTT
TRBJ2-7 TRBV5-8 . . CASSSPWEQYF TGTGCCAGCAGCAGTCCATGGGAGCAGTACTTC
TRBJ2-3 TRBV6-5 few . CASKGGDTQYF TGTGCCAGCAAGGGGGGAGATACGCAGTATTTT
TRBJ2-3 TRBV6-6 few . CASNLDNTQYF TGTGCCAGCAACCTCGACAATACGCAGTATTTT
TRBJ2-5 TRBV5-1 few . CASSLAQGRTETQYF TGCGCCAGCAGCTTGGCGCAGGGGCGCACAGAGACCCAGTACTTC
TRBJ2-7 TRBV7-2 many . CASSLVAVTYEQYF TGTGCCAGCAGCTTAGTAGCGGTGACCTACGAGCAGTACTTC
TRBJ1-1 TRBV6-2/TRBV6-3 . . CASSYDTRNTEAFF TGTGCCAGCAGTTACGACACGAGGAACACTGAAGCTTTCTTT
TRBJ1-1 TRBV6-5 few . CASSYSRGETEAFF TGTGCCAGCAGTTACTCGAGAGGAGAGACTGAAGCTTTCTTT
TRBJ2-5 TRBV10-3 . . CAISDRQETQYF TGTGCCATCAGTGACAGGCAAGAGACCCAGTACTTC
TRBJ2-4 TRBV6-2/TRBV6-3 . . CASAGKGLSLVQYF TGTGCCAGCGCCGGGAAGGGATTATCCCTAGTTCAGTACTTC
TRBJ2-5 TRBV18 few . CASSPLRGSKETQYF TGTGCCAGCTCACCGCTCAGGGGTTCTAAAGAGACCCAGTACTTC
TRBJ2-1 TRBV20-1 . . CSALRQAGGEQFF TGCAGTGCTCTACGACAGGCTGGAGGTGAGCAGTTCTTC
TRBJ1-4 TRBV5-1 few TRBD1 CASSRQGRGEKLFF TGCGCCAGCAGCAGACAGGGGAGGGGAGAAAAACTGTTTTTT
TRBJ2-5 TRBV12-3/TRBV12-4 few . CASTTGGETQYF TGTGCCAGCACCACCGGCGGAGAGACCCAGTACTTC
TRBJ2-3 TRBV20-1 . TRBD1 CSAKQGAGIRDTQYF TGCAGTGCTAAACAGGGGGCTGGCATAAGGGATACGCAGTATTTT
TRBJ2-5 TRBV27 few TRBD2 CASSLDPLAGGPETQYF TGTGCCAGCAGTTTAGACCCGTTAGCGGGAGGGCCAGAGACCCAGTACTTC
TRBJ2-5 TRBV7-6 few TRBD1 CASSSIQGVETQYF TGTGCCAGCAGCTCGATACAGGGGGTGGAGACCCAGTACTTC
TRBJ2-1 TRBV20-1 . TRBD2 CSASSGSRINEQFF TGCAGTGCTAGTAGCGGGAGTCGAATTAATGAGCAGTTCTTC
TRBJ2-7 TRBV6-7 few . CASSYWYEQYF TGTGCCAGCAGTTACTGGTACGAGCAGTACTTC
TRBJ2-4 TRBV5-1 . TRBD2 CASSLRRTSGQKNIQYF TGCGCCAGCAGCTTGAGGCGGACTAGCGGCCAAAAAAACATTCAGTACTTC
TRBJ1-5 TRBV4-2 . . CASSPGRVAISNQPQHF TGTGCCAGCAGCCCTGGACGTGTGGCTATAAGCAATCAGCCCCAGCATTTT
TRBJ1-1 TRBV7-8 few . CASTLRNTEAFF TGTGCCAGCACCTTAAGGAACACTGAAGCTTTCTTT
TRBJ2-7 TRBV5-1 . . CASSMEALHTGQYF TGCGCCAGCAGCATGGAGGCTCTACACACCGGGCAGTACTTC
TRBJ2-6 TRBV18 . . CASLMSSGANVLTF TGTGCCAGCTTAATGAGCTCTGGGGCCAACGTCCTGACTTTC
TRBJ2-5 TRBV7-2 once TRBD2 CASSSIPGLAVQETQYF TGTGCCAGCAGCTCGATACCGGGACTAGCGGTTCAAGAGACCCAGTACTTC
TRBJ2-5 TRBV15 few . CATSSAGSQETQYF TGTGCCACCAGCAGTGCTGGGTCGCAAGAGACCCAGTACTTC
TRBJ2-3 TRBV27 few TRBD2 CARLAGGPPTDTQYF TGTGCCAGGCTAGCGGGAGGGCCTCCCACAGATACGCAGTATTTT
TRBJ2-7 TRBV5-1 few . CASSLGGGGTSYEQYF TGCGCCAGCAGCTTGGGGGGGGGCGGGACCTCCTACGAGCAGTACTTC
TRBJ1-6 TRBV20-1 . . CSARDSGLPTYNSPLHF TGCAGTGCTAGAGACTCGGGACTCCCGACCTATAATTCACCCCTCCACTTT